The clone carrying this TCR beta chain was observed a single time. The antigen is unknown. The method was immunoSEQ multiplex PCR; TCRdb's version includes in-frame clones alone and lacks a portion of them. The repertoire holds around 80,000 clones, with around 80% as singletons. These data belong to a study of radiation and T cells in renal cell carcinoma. Study background: Nephrectomy followed 15 Gy stereotactic body radiation by 4 weeks.

Study-level results: Top tumor clonotypes rose in blood 2 weeks post-radiation, then contracted. Without pretreatment biopsies, baseline tumor clonotype presence was undetermined.

The CDR3 has 16 amino acids. Trimming pared 2 bases from V and 5 bases from J, leaving 17 bases between. Germline V gives CDR1 MGHRA, CDR2 YSYEKL. Described time point: blood 2 weeks post-SBRT. Treatment indicated: 15 Gy SBRT to primary tumor, nephrectomy 4 weeks later. The source is a man between 60 and 75 years old with renal cell carcinoma. V and J are TRBV4-1 and TRBJ2-3; TRBD2 might be the D (6 bases). Sequenced material: blood, taken from a patient whose treatment included radiotherapy and nephrectomy. The CDR3 here is CASSQQISGMGDTQYF. CDR3 in DNA: TGCGCCAGCAGCCAACAAATTAGCGGCATGGGAGATACGCAGTATTTT.